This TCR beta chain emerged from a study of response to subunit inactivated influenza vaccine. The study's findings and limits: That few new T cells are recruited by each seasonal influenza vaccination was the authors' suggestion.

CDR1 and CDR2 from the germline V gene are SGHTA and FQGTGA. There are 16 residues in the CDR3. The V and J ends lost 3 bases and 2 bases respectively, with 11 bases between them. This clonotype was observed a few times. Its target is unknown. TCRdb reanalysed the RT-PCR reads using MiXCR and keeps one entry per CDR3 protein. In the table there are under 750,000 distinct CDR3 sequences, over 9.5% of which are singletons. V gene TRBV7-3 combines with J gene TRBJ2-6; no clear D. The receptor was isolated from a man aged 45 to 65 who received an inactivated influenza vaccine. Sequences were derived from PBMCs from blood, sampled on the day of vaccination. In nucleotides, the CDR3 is TGTGCCAGCAGCTTGGGCGCCAGTCCTGGGGCCAACGTCCTGACTTTC. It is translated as CASSLGASPGANVLTF.